Shown below are 14 T cell receptor beta chains from a single sample sequenced in a study of CD8+CD57+ T cells in acquired aplastic anemia. The template used for profiling TCR beta VDJ and CDR3 was genomic DNA. TCRdb fed the reads into MiXCR, producing one record per CDR3 protein. The sample lists about 190,000 distinct CDR3 sequences, approximately 49% occurring once. The sequencing sample was made of sorted CD4+, CD8+, or CD8+CD57+ T cells (not recorded which) from PBMCs. These receptors all come from a human donor in good health, serving as a control.

A note on this clonotype: Germline is not matched at one junction end, which may reflect a read error. This sequence joins TRBV24-1 and TRBJ2-7; 10 bases agree with TRBD1. Germline CDR1 KGHDR, CDR2 SFDVKD. The CDR3 runs to 16 residues. CDR3 DNA: TGTGCCACCAGTGACACCGGGACAGGGGTCTCCTACGTGCAGTACTTC. Its translation is CATSDTGTGVSYVQYF.

The sample holds many counts of this clonotype. This rearrangement joins TRBV7-3 to TRBJ2-1, with 9 bases that match TRBD2. V lost 5 bases to trimming and J lost 7 bases; unmatched junction nucleotides: 6. The CDR3 extends over 14 amino acids. CDR1 is SGHTA, CDR2 FQGTGA, per germline. The CDR3: CASSAGLAGNEQFF. In DNA, the CDR3 is TGTGCCAGCAGCGCGGGACTAGCTGGGAATGAGCAGTTCTTC.

In this sample, this clonotype turned up many times. The V and J genes are TRBV5-1 and TRBJ1-3; TRBD1 agrees at 7 bases. J was trimmed by 1 base and V by 4 bases; bases with no gene match: 8. The CDR3 is made up of 16 amino acids. Per germline, CDR1 SGHRS and CDR2 YFSETQ. The CDR3 sequence: CASSLGTDASGNTIYF. The CDR3 DNA follows: TGCGCCAGCAGCCTAGGGACAGACGCTTCTGGAAACACCATATATTTT.

The chain is built from TRBV27 and TRBJ2-2, with D unclear. Germline loops: CDR1 MNHEY, CDR2 SMNVEV (reference sequence). The CDR3 is 13 residues long. V was pared by 4 bases and J by 0 bases, with 3 bases between. The CDR3 DNA sequence: TGTGCCAGCAGTTGGGCGAACACCGGGGAGCTGTTTTTT. Its translation: CASSWANTGELFF.

The J gene is TRBJ1-1, the V gene TRBV20-1; D gene uncertain. The CDR3 totals 13 residues. The germline V gene encodes CDR1 DFQATT and CDR2 SNEGSKA (reference sequence). V was trimmed by 3 bases and J by 4 bases, leaving 12 bases between them. The CDR3 spells CSASRLVSTEAFF. The CDR3 region has the DNA TGCAGTGCTAGCAGACTGGTGAGCACTGAAGCTTTCTTT.

This clonotype was detected many times. The rearrangement links TRBV9 to TRBJ2-3, with TRBD2 matching 8 bases. The CDR3 totals 15 residues. V was clipped by 1 base and J by 2 bases; unmatched bases: 3. CDR1 is SGDLS and CDR2 is YYNGEE in the germline V gene. The CDR3 is CASSVSSGATDTQYF. DNA for the CDR3: TGTGCCAGCAGCGTAAGTAGCGGGGCCACAGATACGCAGTATTTT.

The gene calls are TRBV2 and TRBJ1-2; a possible D gene is TRBD1 (5 bases). CDR3 size: 14 residues. V dropped 3 bases and J dropped 4 bases, with 12 bases sitting between them. Germline V gene data show CDR1 as SNHLY and CDR2 as FYNNEI. In DNA, the CDR3 is TGTGCCAGCAGTGACTCCCCAGGGCCCTATGGCTACACCTTC. Protein product: CASSDSPGPYGYTF.

This clonotype has ten or more counts. The J gene is TRBJ2-3, the V gene TRBV7-9, with 12 bases fitting TRBD2. The CDR3 loop spans 17 amino acids. The germline CDR1 and CDR2 sequences are SEHNR and FQNEAQ (reference sequence). V shed 5 bases, J shed 2 bases, and the junction held 8 bases outside the gene matches. The chain's CDR3 is CASSRTSGDPVTDTQYF. The CDR3 coding sequence is TGTGCCAGCAGCCGGACTAGCGGGGACCCTGTCACAGATACGCAGTATTTT.

As DNA, the CDR3 is TGTGCCAGCAGCCAAGGGGTGGCAGCTAATTCACCCCTCCACTTT. Its protein is CASSQGVAANSPLHF. The chain has TRBV7-9 and TRBJ1-6; D possibly corresponds to TRBD1 (5 bases). This CDR3 contains 15 residues. From germline, CDR1 is SEHNR and CDR2 FQNEAQ (reference sequence). The V end was cut by 5 bases, the J end by 6 bases, with 14 bases between.

The chain is built from TRBV9 and TRBJ1-1; a weak D match, TRBD1 (6 bases). The CDR3 spans 18 residues. V was clipped by 3 bases and J by 3 bases, with 24 bases between them. Germline V gives CDR1 SGDLS, CDR2 YYNGEE. The CDR3 region has the DNA TGTGCCAGCAGCGGGGTCGGGGGGCACTCATCAATGCACACTGAAGCTTTCTTT. Residues: CASSGVGGHSSMHTEAFF.

V is TRBV20-1 and J is TRBJ1-5; 10 bases match TRBD1. The germline gives CDR1 DFQATT, CDR2 SNEGSKA (reference sequence). The CDR3 consists of 13 residues. V lost 5 bases to trimming and J lost 4 bases; unmatched junction nucleotides: 2. The CDR3: CSAWTGGNQPQHF. The DNA for the CDR3 is TGCAGTGCTTGGACAGGGGGAAATCAGCCCCAGCATTTT.

The chain links TRBV10-3 to TRBJ1-2, with 9 nucleotides matching TRBD1. CDR3 length: 15 amino acids. Germline lookup yields CDR1 ENHRY and CDR2 SYGVKD. Trimming cost V 2 bases and J 8 bases; bases outside gene matches: 9. The CDR3 DNA reads as TGTGCCATCAGTGAGGGGGACAGGGTAGGAGGAGGCTACACCTTC. Translated: CAISEGDRVGGGYTF.

This clonotype was observed many times. The J gene is TRBJ1-1, the V gene TRBV7-9, with D hard to call. This CDR3 region has 12 residues. V gave up 1 base and J gave up 7 bases, with 7 bases separating them. Germline V gives CDR1 SEHNR, CDR2 FQNEAQ (reference sequence). The DNA of the CDR3 is TGTGCCAGCAGCTTAGATAAATATGAAGCTTTCTTT. This encodes CASSLDKYEAFF.

This clonotype was seen many times. This chain links TRBV19 with TRBJ1-6, with TRBD1 as a possible D gene (6 bases). Germline values: CDR1 LNHDA, CDR2 SQIVND (reference sequence). V lost 5 bases and J lost 5, with 13 bases in between. The CDR3 length is 15 residues. This CDR3 reads CASSSQGQNNSPLHF. As DNA, the CDR3 is TGTGCCAGTAGTTCACAGGGTCAGAATAATTCACCCCTCCACTTT.